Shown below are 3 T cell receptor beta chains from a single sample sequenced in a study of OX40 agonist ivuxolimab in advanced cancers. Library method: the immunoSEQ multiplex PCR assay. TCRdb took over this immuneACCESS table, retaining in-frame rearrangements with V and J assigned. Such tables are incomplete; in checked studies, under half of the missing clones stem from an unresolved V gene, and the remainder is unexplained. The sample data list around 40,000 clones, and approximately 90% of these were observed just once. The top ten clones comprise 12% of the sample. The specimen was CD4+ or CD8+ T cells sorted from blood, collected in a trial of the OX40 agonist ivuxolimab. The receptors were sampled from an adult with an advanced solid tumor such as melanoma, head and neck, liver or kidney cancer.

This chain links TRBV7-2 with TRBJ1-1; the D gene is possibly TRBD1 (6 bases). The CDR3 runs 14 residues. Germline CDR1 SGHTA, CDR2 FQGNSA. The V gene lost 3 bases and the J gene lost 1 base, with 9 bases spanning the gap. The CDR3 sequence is CASSFTGRNTEAFF. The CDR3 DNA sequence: TGTGCCAGCAGCTTCACAGGGCGGAACACTGAAGCTTTCTTT.

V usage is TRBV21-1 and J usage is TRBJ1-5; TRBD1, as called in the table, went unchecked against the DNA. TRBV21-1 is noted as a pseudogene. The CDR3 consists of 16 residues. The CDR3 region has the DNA TGTGCCAGCAGCAAAGTGCACAAACATAGCAATCAGCCCCAGCATTTT. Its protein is CASSKVHKHSNQPQHF.

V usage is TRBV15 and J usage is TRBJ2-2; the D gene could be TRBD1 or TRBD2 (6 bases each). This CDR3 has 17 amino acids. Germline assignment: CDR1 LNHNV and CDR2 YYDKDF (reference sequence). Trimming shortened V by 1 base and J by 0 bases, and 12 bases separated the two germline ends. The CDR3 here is CATSRGRGSANTGELFF. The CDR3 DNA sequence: TGTGCCACCAGCAGAGGGAGGGGGAGCGCGAACACCGGGGAGCTGTTTTTT.